This T cell receptor beta chain was recovered during a study of CD8 T cells in ankylosing spondylitis. Whole-study findings and limits: With a CD8+ phenotype, disease-linked clones were relatively rare in peripheral blood. Seven or eight highly homologous variants made up a TCR beta motif, and this motif appeared characteristic of ankylosing spondylitis blood. Reports say disease-linked clones showed up significantly more in matched ankylosing spondylitis synovial fluid.

A single count supports this clonotype. Its antigen is still unknown. CDR1 is DFQATT and CDR2 is SNEGSKA in the germline V gene (reference sequence). V was clipped by 5 bases and J by 1 base, with 12 bases between them. CDR3 length: 14 amino acids. 5'-RACE, quantitative and with molecular barcodes, yielded the TCR beta libraries. TCRdb reprocessed the 5' RACE reads via MiXCR and lists one record per CDR3 protein. This sample has about 220,000 distinct CDR3 sequences, with about a quarter found just once. Sequenced: blood, either unsorted or a sorted T cell fraction (not recorded which). The clonotype was recovered from a male donor with ankylosing spondylitis or in good health (not recorded which). V is TRBV20-1 and J is TRBJ2-1, with D possibly matching TRBD1 (6 bases). The CDR3 DNA reads TGCAGTGCTTATGGCAGGGGATCCTACAATGAGCAGTTCTTC. It encodes CSAYGRGSYNEQFF.